The entry that follows covers one TCR beta chain sequence. Its target is unknown. The sample belongs to a study of shared clonotypes between healthy human individuals. Study summary: Researchers drew samples from two women and three men aged 18 to 49. Each donor had three CD4 naive, three CD4 memory, two CD8 naive and one CD8 memory plate.

The study's findings and limits: The study found about 5% of naive CD4 clonotypes shared across several donors.

Sequencing was performed with immunoSEQ multiplex PCR; in TCRdb, only in-frame clones are kept and a portion is missing. The sample holds around 1,000,000 clones, 70% to 80% seen once. Germline CDR1 and CDR2: KGHSH and LQKENI. Trimming left V 1 base short and J 6 bases short, with 10 bases between. This CDR3 spans 13 amino acids. The chain employs TRBV18 and TRBJ2-7; D ambiguous. The sequence came from a man aged 18 to 29 in good health. Some clones in this sample may be carry-over from other donors' samples. The material sequenced was memory CD4+ T cells from PBMCs. Described subset: CD45RA-negative fraction. CDR3 in amino acids: CASSPQGYGEQYF. DNA for the CDR3: TGTGCCAGCTCACCACAAGGGTACGGCGAGCAGTACTTC.